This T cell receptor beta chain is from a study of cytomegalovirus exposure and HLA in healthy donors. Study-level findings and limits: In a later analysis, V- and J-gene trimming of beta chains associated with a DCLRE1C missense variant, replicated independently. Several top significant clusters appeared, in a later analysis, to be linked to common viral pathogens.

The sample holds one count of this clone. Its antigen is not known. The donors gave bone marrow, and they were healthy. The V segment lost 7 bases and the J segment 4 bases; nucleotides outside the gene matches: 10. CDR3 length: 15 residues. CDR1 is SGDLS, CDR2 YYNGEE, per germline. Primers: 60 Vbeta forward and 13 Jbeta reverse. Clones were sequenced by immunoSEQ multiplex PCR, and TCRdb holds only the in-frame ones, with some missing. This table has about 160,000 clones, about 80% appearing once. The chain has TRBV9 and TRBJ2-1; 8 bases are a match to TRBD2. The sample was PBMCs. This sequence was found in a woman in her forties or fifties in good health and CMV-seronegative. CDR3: CASGELAGQYNEQFF. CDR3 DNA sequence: TGTGCCAGCGGCGAGCTAGCGGGCCAGTACAATGAGCAGTTCTTC.